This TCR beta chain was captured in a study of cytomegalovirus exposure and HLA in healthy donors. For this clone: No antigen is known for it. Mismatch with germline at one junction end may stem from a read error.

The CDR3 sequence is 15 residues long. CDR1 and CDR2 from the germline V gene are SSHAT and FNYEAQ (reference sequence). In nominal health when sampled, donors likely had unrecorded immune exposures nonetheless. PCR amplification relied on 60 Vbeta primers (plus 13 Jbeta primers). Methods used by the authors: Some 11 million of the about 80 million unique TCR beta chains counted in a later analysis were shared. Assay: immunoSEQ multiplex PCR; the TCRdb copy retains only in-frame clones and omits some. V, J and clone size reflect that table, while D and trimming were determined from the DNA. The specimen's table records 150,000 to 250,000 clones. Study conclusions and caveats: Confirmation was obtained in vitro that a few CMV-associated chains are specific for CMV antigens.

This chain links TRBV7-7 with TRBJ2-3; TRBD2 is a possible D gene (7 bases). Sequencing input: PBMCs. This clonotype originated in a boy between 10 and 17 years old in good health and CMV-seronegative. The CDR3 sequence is CASSFRGASTDTQYF. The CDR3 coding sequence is TGTGCTAGCAGCTTCCGGGGGGCAAGCACAGATACGCAGTATTTT. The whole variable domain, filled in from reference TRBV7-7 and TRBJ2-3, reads GAGVSQSPRYKVTKRGQDVTLRCDPISSHATLYWYQQALGQGPEFLTYFNYEAQPDKSGLPSDRFSAERPEGSISTLTIQRTEQRDSAMYRCASSFRGASTDTQYFGPGTRLTVL.